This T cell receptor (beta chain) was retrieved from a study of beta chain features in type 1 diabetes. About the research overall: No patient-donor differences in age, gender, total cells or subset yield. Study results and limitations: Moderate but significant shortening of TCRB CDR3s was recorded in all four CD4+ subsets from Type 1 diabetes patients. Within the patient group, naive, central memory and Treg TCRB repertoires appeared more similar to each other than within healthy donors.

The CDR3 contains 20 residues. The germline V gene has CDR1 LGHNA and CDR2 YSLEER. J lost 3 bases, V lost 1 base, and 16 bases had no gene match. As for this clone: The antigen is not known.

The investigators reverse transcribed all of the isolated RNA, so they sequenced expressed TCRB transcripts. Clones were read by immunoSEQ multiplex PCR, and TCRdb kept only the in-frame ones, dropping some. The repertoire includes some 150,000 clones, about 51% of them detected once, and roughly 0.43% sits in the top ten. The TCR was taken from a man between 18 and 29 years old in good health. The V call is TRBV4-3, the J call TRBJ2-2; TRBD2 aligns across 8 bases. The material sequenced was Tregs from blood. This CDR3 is CASSQVGQGGTSGHTGELFF. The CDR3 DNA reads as TGCGCCAGCAGCCAAGTTGGCCAAGGGGGAACTAGCGGCCACACCGGGGAGCTGTTTTTT.